The T cell receptor beta chain described here comes from a study of blood T cell repertoires in COVID-19. Study summary: COVID-19 samples collected from the United States, Italy and Spain covered acute and convalescent phases.

Authors' analysis steps: Amplification with reference gene primers provided the estimates of nucleated cell counts. Assay: immunoSEQ multiplex PCR; the TCRdb copy retains only in-frame clones and omits some. Clonal size and the V and J genes are those of that table, whereas D and trimming came from the DNA. The profile shows roughly 520,000 clones, roughly 90% of them singletons. The CDR3 is 17 residues long. J was trimmed by 1 base and V by 2 bases; bases with no gene match: 9. CDR1 is SGHTS and CDR2 is YDEGEE in the germline V gene. Individuals aged 18 to 89 years were recruited from around 22 US areas. Assignment of participants to cohorts was predicated upon participant-reported clinical history.

This receptor was taken from a woman between 35 and 50 years old who had recovered from COVID-19. Material for sequencing was PBMCs or T cells enriched from blood (not recorded which). The chain couples TRBV5-8 to TRBJ1-5; 7 positions match TRBD1. In DNA, the CDR3 is TGTGCCAGCAGCTTATTGACAGGGCTCTTGAGCAATCAGCCCCAGCATTTT. Translating gives CASSLLTGLLSNQPQHF.